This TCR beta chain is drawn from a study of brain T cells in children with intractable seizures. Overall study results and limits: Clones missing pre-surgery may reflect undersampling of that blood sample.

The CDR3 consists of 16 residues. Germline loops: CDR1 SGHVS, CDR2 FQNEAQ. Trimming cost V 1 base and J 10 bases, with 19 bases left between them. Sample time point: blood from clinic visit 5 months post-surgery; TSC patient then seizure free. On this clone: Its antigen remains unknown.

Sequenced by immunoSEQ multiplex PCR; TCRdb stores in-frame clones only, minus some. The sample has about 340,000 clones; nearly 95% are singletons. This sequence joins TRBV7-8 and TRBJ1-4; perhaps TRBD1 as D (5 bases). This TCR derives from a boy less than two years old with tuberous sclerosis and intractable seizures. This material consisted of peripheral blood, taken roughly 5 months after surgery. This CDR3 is CASSLVVWQGRGKLFF. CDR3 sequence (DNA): TGTGCCAGCAGCTTAGTCGTATGGCAGGGACGGGGAAAACTGTTTTTT.